This TCR beta chain was recovered during a study of blood T cell repertoires in COVID-19. Study-level information: Material from acute and convalescent COVID-19 was sourced from the United States, Italy and Spain. The analysed material was cDNA or gDNA that came from T cells, B-cell-depleted T cells, or PBMCs.

Authors' data handling: Scientists estimated how many nucleated cells there were by amplifying reference gene primers. Clones were sequenced by immunoSEQ multiplex PCR, and TCRdb holds only the in-frame ones, with some missing. The DNA was the basis for D and trimming; V, J and clone size are from that table. This sample yields about 64,000 clones, of which approximately 84% are seen a single time; more than 2.5% belongs to the top ten. Trimming cost V 0 bases and J 6 bases; bases outside gene matches: 4. This CDR3 spans 14 amino acids. Germline values: CDR1 GTSNPN, CDR2 SVGIG (reference sequence). The sequenced sample consisted of peripheral blood. The TCR sequence derives from a man in his fifties with active COVID-19. The chain carries TRBV30 and TRBJ1-4, with 7 bases identical to TRBD1. CDR3 DNA: TGTGCCTGGAGTGTAGGGACAGAGGATGAAAAACTGTTTTTT. The encoded protein is CAWSVGTEDEKLFF.